A single sample is the source of the 27 T cell receptor beta chains below, sequenced in a study of T cells in localized non-small cell lung cancer. The assay was immunoSEQ multiplex PCR, and TCRdb's table has in-frame clones only and misses some. The table has almost 65,000 clones, 85% to 90% seen once. The sequences come from peripheral blood, collected before any cancer treatment. The receptors derive from a woman aged 40 to 75 with stage I lung adenocarcinoma.

This chain connects TRBV6-5 to TRBJ1-2; D uncertain. CDR3 size: 12 residues. Germline lookup yields CDR1 MNHEY and CDR2 SVGAGI. V was shortened by 6 bases and J by 2 bases, with 7 bases between the two germline ends. CDR3 DNA: TGTGCCAGCAGCGCCGGAAACTATGGCTACACCTTC. This sequence encodes CASSAGNYGYTF.

The chain employs TRBV2 and TRBJ2-2; weak D call: TRBD1 (6 bases). This CDR3 is built from 15 residues. The germline V and J ends were trimmed by 3 bases and 4 bases, with 12 bases remaining between them. Germline lookup yields CDR1 SNHLY and CDR2 FYNNEI. The chain's CDR3 is CASSEQTGTTGELFF. The CDR3, as DNA: TGTGCCAGCAGTGAGCAGACAGGAACCACCGGGGAGCTGTTTTTT.

This CDR3 is CASSQGRDRETQYF. CDR3 nucleotides: TGTGCCAGCAGCCAAGGCAGGGATCGGGAGACCCAGTACTTC. This chain joins TRBV4-2 and TRBJ2-5; D is possibly TRBD1 (5 bases). V dropped 1 base and J dropped 5 bases, with 11 bases sitting between them. Per germline, CDR1 LGHNA and CDR2 YNFKEQ. This CDR3 contains 14 residues.

The V and J genes are TRBV6-1 and TRBJ2-5; D not resolved. Germline V CDR1 and CDR2: MNHNS, SASEGT. Trimming left V 4 bases short and J 2 bases short, with 14 bases between. The CDR3 contains 15 residues. The CDR3 loop reads CASSGNPGPQETQYF. CDR3 sequence (DNA): TGTGCCAGCAGTGGAAATCCCGGGCCACAAGAGACCCAGTACTTC.

The chain joins TRBV6-1 to TRBJ1-4; D uncertain. The CDR3 is made up of 13 amino acids. Trimming removed 2 bases from V and 4 bases from J, with 5 bases in between. The germline V gene encodes CDR1 MNHNS and CDR2 SASEGT. This chain's CDR3 is CASSELINEKLFF. CDR3 nucleotides: TGTGCCAGCAGTGAATTGATTAATGAAAAACTGTTTTTT.

The chain joins TRBV4-2 to TRBJ2-5; TRBD2 matches at 13 bases. CDR3 size: 15 residues. Germline CDR1 and CDR2: LGHNA and YNFKEQ. V lost 0 bases, J lost 13 bases, and 8 bases stayed unmatched. The CDR3 sequence is CASSQDRLAGGIMYF. The CDR3 bases are TGTGCCAGCAGCCAAGATAGACTAGCGGGAGGTATTATGTACTTC.

The gene calls are TRBV25-1 and TRBJ1-4, with TRBD1 matching 7 bases. Trimming at V came to 8 bases and at J to 8 bases, leaving 8 bases not matched to a gene. The CDR3 is made up of 13 amino acids. CDR1 and CDR2 (germline): MGHDK, SYGVNS. CDR3 loop: CASQGGAEEKLFF. In nucleotides, the CDR3 is TGTGCCAGCCAAGGGGGCGCGGAAGAAAAACTGTTTTTT.

This chain uses TRBV30 with TRBJ2-1; D might be TRBD1 (7 bases). Per germline, CDR1 GTSNPN and CDR2 SVGIG (reference sequence). V lost 7 bases to trimming and J lost 1 base, with 14 bases between them. The length of the CDR3 is 14 residues. The CDR3 loop reads CASTRGESYNEQFF. The CDR3 bases are TGTGCCTCGACCAGGGGGGAGTCCTACAATGAGCAGTTCTTC.

This chain links TRBV11-2 with TRBJ2-2; TRBD1 agrees at 7 bases. V shed 1 base, J shed 5 bases, and the junction held 7 bases outside the gene matches. The CDR3 contains 16 residues. Germline V gene lookup returns CDR1 SGHAT and CDR2 FQNNGV. The CDR3 is CASSLVILQGTGELFF. The CDR3 DNA reads as TGTGCCAGCAGCTTAGTGATCTTACAGGGGACCGGGGAGCTGTTTTTT.

The CDR3 reads CASSAYEANGYTF. CDR3 nucleotides: TGTGCCAGCAGCGCATACGAGGCCAATGGCTACACCTTC. The chain uses TRBV7-2 and TRBJ1-2; D remains ambiguous. The CDR3 covers 13 residues. Germline V gives CDR1 SGHTA, CDR2 FQGNSA. V was cut by 5 bases and J by 6 bases, with 13 bases left in between.

This clone was counted a single time. V and J are TRBV11-2 and TRBJ2-2, with D hard to call. The length of the CDR3 is 12 residues. The V gene's germline CDR1 is SGHAT and CDR2 FQNNGV. V was cut by 1 base and J by 8 bases, with 5 bases left in between. CDR3 bases: TGTGCCAGCAGCTTAGGTGTGGGGGAGCTGTTTTTT. This translates into CASSLGVGELFF.

This clone was counted a single time. This chain uses TRBV5-6 with TRBJ2-7, with D possibly being TRBD1 (5 bases). This CDR3 has 12 residues. Trimming pared 1 base from V and 4 bases from J, leaving 6 bases between. Germline CDR1 reads SGHDT; CDR2 reads YYEEEE. The CDR3 DNA reads as TGTGCCAGCAGCTTGTCAGGGTACGAGCAGTACTTC. Amino acid sequence: CASSLSGYEQYF.

The chain carries TRBV2 and TRBJ1-1; D uncertain. Germline V gene lookup returns CDR1 SNHLY and CDR2 FYNNEI. CDR3 length equals 13 residues. Deletions cut 0 bases from V and 4 bases from J, with 6 bases between. The CDR3 DNA is TGTGCCAGCAGTGAAGCGGGAGTCACTGAAGCTTTCTTT. Amino acids: CASSEAGVTEAFF.

The genes are TRBV29-1 and TRBJ1-3, with unresolved D. This CDR3 contains 13 residues. Trimming pared 3 bases from V and 4 bases from J, leaving 10 bases between. The germline V gene has CDR1 SQVTM and CDR2 ANQGSEA. CDR3 nucleotides: TGCAGCGTTGAGGAAGAGGCCGGAAACACCATATATTTT. As protein: CSVEEEAGNTIYF.

This chain joins TRBV7-2 and TRBJ1-2, with TRBD1 matching over 10 bases. Germline CDR1 and CDR2: SGHTA and FQGNSA. V lost 5 bases to trimming and J lost 4 bases; unmatched junction nucleotides: 10. The CDR3 covers 16 residues. In DNA, the CDR3 is TGTGCCAGCAGCCAACGGACAGGGGGAGGTAGCTATGGCTACACCTTC. Translation: CASSQRTGGGSYGYTF. Supplemented by reference TRBV7-2 and TRBJ1-2, the full variable domain reads GAGVSQSPSNKVTEKGKDVELRCDPISGHTALYWYRQSLGQGLEFLIYFQGNSAPDKSGLPSDRFSAERTGGSVSTLTIQRTQQEDSAVYLCASSQRTGGGSYGYTFGSGTRLTVV.

The chain combines TRBV27 with TRBJ1-2; 7 bases map to TRBD1. V lost 7 bases and J lost 5; bases outside the gene matches: 10. Per germline, CDR1 MNHEY and CDR2 SMNVEV (reference sequence). The length of the CDR3 is 14 residues. For the CDR3, the DNA is TGTGCCAGCAAACGACAGGGTGGAGTGTATGGCTACACCTTC. It codes for CASKRQGGVYGYTF.

The rearrangement joins TRBV7-8 to TRBJ2-4; 12 positions agree with TRBD2. The J segment lost 4 bases and the V segment lost 1 base, leaving 2 bases of the junction unmatched. The CDR3 sequence is 16 residues long. CDR1 SGHVS and CDR2 FQNEAQ come from the germline V gene. The CDR3 DNA reads as TGTGCCAGCAGCTTAGGACTAGCGGGAGAAAAAAACATTCAGTACTTC. Its translation: CASSLGLAGEKNIQYF. Filled out from reference TRBV7-8 and TRBJ2-4, the complete variable domain reads GAGVSQSPRYKVAKRGQDVALRCDPISGHVSLFWYQQALGQGPEFLTYFQNEAQLDKSGLPSDRFFAERPEGSVSTLKIQRTQQEDSAVYLCASSLGLAGEKNIQYFGAGTRLSVL.

The chain carries TRBV7-2 and TRBJ1-1; 7 bases are a match to TRBD1. Germline V gene data show CDR1 as SGHTA and CDR2 as FQGNSA. This CDR3 comprises 14 residues. J was trimmed by 1 base and V by 5 bases; bases with no gene match: 4. The CDR3 sequence is CASSPGTENTEAFF. The CDR3 DNA is TGTGCCAGCAGCCCAGGGACAGAGAACACTGAAGCTTTCTTT.

This clone came up once. One end of the junction is discordant with germline, which a read error may explain. The chain is built from TRBV7-7 and TRBJ2-7; tentative D call: TRBD1 (6 bases). CDR3 length: 13 residues. Looked up from germline, CDR1 is SSHAT and CDR2 is FNYEAQ (reference sequence). CDR3 DNA: TGTGCTAGCAGCAGGGACACAGCCTACGAGCAGTACTTC. The encoded protein is CASSRDTAYEQYF.

CDR3 region: CASSLWLSPTYGYTF. The CDR3 DNA reads TGTGCCAGCAGCTTGTGGTTGAGTCCCACCTATGGCTACACCTTC. The chain has TRBV5-6 and TRBJ1-2; D gene ambiguous. V lost 1 base, J lost 4 bases, and 14 bases lay in between. Germline CDR1 SGHDT, CDR2 YYEEEE. The CDR3 consists of 15 residues.

The sample holds one count of this clone. This chain joins TRBV5-4 and TRBJ2-3; 9 positions match TRBD2. Unmatched junction bases numbered 3, after V lost 4 bases and J lost 0 bases. Germline assignment: CDR1 SGHNT and CDR2 YYREEE (reference sequence). The CDR3 consists of 15 residues. The CDR3 coding sequence is TGTGCCAGCAGCCCACTAGCGGGCAGCACAGATACGCAGTATTTT. It is translated as CASSPLAGSTDTQYF.

The J gene is TRBJ2-7, the V gene TRBV2; either TRBD1 or TRBD2 may supply D (5 bases each). V lost 4 bases and J 5 bases, leaving 15 bases between the germline ends. In germline, CDR1 is SNHLY, CDR2 FYNNEI. The CDR3 is made up of 14 amino acids. DNA for the CDR3: TGTGCCAGCAGTGCCTGGGGGTTCATTGACGAGCAGTACTTC. Protein product: CASSAWGFIDEQYF. Full variable domain (outside the CDR3, taken from reference TRBV2 and TRBJ2-7): EPEVTQTPSHQVTQMGQEVILRCVPISNHLYFYWYRQILGQKVEFLVSFYNNEISEKSEIFDDQFSVERPDGSNFTLKIRSTKLEDSAMYFCASSAWGFIDEQYFGPGTRLTVT.

The V gene is TRBV6-5, the J gene TRBJ1-1; no reliable D call. V lost 7 bases and J lost 6, with 18 bases in between. From germline, CDR1 is MNHEY and CDR2 SVGAGI. The CDR3 loop spans 14 amino acids. For the CDR3, the DNA is TGTGCCAGCACTCCTGGTTCTAGGCTTTCTGAAGCTTTCTTT. Translating it yields CASTPGSRLSEAFF.

The V gene is TRBV6-5, the J gene TRBJ2-7; no clear D. Germline V gene data show CDR1 as MNHEY and CDR2 as SVGAGI. Trimming took 5 bases from V and 3 from J, leaving 5 bases between them. The CDR3 runs 11 residues. CDR3 nucleotides: TGTGCCAGCAGTGTGGACTACGAGCAGTACTTC. Encoded protein: CASSVDYEQYF.

The chain has TRBV19 and TRBJ1-3; D is uncertain. CDR3 size: 14 residues. The V end lost 1 base, the J end lost 1 base, and 5 bases lay between the germline ends. Per the germline V gene, CDR1 is LNHDA and CDR2 is SQIVND (reference sequence). The CDR3, as DNA: TGTGCCAGTAGTATAGCGGAATCTGGAAACACCATATATTTT. Amino acids: CASSIAESGNTIYF.

The V call is TRBV19, the J call TRBJ1-2; D is possibly TRBD1 (5 bases). The CDR3 extends over 14 amino acids. Germline V lookup: CDR1 LNHDA, CDR2 SQIVND (reference sequence). V was clipped by 5 bases and J by 4 bases, with 14 bases between them. The CDR3 loop reads CASSQGAGPYGYTF. CDR3 DNA: TGTGCCAGTAGTCAAGGTGCAGGGCCCTATGGCTACACCTTC.

This chain links TRBV6-5 with TRBJ2-7, with 7 bases that match TRBD2. J lost 0 bases, V lost 0 bases, and 5 bases had no gene match. The CDR3 is 16 amino acids. CDR1 and CDR2 from the germline V gene are MNHEY and SVGAGI. The CDR3 DNA reads as TGTGCCAGCAGTTACTCGCCCCTAGCGGTCTCCTACGAGCAGTACTTC. Its protein is CASSYSPLAVSYEQYF.